Each of the 4 T cell receptor beta chains below was sequenced from the same sample in a study of blood T cell repertoires in COVID-19. Using immunoSEQ multiplex PCR, the repertoire was profiled, and TCRdb retains in-frame clones only, with some absent. Of some 430,000 clones listed, 90% are singletons. Sequencing was carried out using PBMCs or T cells enriched from blood (not recorded which). Source of these receptors: a man aged 18-30 years who had recovered from COVID-19.

The chain links TRBV29-1 to TRBJ1-1; a weak D match, TRBD1 (6 bases). V was pared by 8 bases and J by 0 bases, with 13 bases between. Germline CDR1 SQVTM, CDR2 ANQGSEA. CDR3 size: 13 residues. CDR3: CSTSQGMNTEAFF. Here the CDR3 DNA reads TGCAGCACAAGTCAGGGGATGAACACTGAAGCTTTCTTT.

The chain has TRBV7-8 and TRBJ1-2, with TRBD1 matching over 7 bases. There are 15 residues in the CDR3. With V trimmed by 5 bases and J by 3 bases, 9 bases remained unmatched. From germline, CDR1 is SGHVS and CDR2 FQNEAQ. The CDR3 loop is CASSDSQQGYYGYTF. The CDR3 coding sequence is TGTGCCAGCAGCGATTCCCAACAGGGGTACTATGGCTACACCTTC.

This clone turned up a few times. The chain joins TRBV4-1 to TRBJ1-4, with no clear D. The germline V and J ends were trimmed by 0 bases and 5 bases, with 13 bases remaining between them. The germline V gene has CDR1 MGHRA and CDR2 YSYEKL. CDR3 length: 16 residues. CDR3 protein: CASSQDHSGGNEKLFF. For the CDR3, the DNA is TGCGCCAGCAGCCAAGATCATTCGGGCGGGAATGAAAAACTGTTTTTT.

This clone was seen only a few times. The V gene is TRBV4-1, the J gene TRBJ1-1; tentative D call: TRBD1 (5 bases). There are 15 residues in the CDR3. The V gene lost 4 bases and the J gene lost 1 base, with 13 bases spanning the gap. From germline, CDR1 is MGHRA and CDR2 YSYEKL. CDR3 sequence (DNA): TGCGCCAGCAGCCGGGAGGGGCGGGGGAACACTGAAGCTTTCTTT. It is translated as CASSREGRGNTEAFF.